This T cell receptor (beta chain) stems from a study of cytotoxic CD8 clonotypes in ibrutinib-treated CLL. Study in general: Complete response was seen in 2 patients and partial in approximately 24; about twelve progressed and 14 stayed remitted after a median around 6 years.

Sequencing sought depths of 1 in 200,000 to 1 in 1 million T cells. The repertoire was sequenced with immunoSEQ multiplex PCR; TCRdb's copy has only in-frame clones and lacks some. The data hold about 200,000 clones, with over 60% observed a single time. This CDR3 has 17 residues. The germline gives CDR1 WNHNN, CDR2 SYGVQD (reference sequence). V lost 5 bases and J lost 6; bases outside the gene matches: 12. This receptor was identified in a human donor with chronic lymphocytic leukemia. This chain links TRBV10-1 with TRBJ2-2, with TRBD2 matching over 10 bases. The sequenced sample was PBMCs, obtained after 24 months of ibrutinib treatment. This CDR3 is CASSHSGRSGLPGELFF. CDR3 DNA sequence: TGCGCCAGCAGTCATAGCGGGAGGTCCGGGTTGCCCGGGGAGCTGTTTTTT.